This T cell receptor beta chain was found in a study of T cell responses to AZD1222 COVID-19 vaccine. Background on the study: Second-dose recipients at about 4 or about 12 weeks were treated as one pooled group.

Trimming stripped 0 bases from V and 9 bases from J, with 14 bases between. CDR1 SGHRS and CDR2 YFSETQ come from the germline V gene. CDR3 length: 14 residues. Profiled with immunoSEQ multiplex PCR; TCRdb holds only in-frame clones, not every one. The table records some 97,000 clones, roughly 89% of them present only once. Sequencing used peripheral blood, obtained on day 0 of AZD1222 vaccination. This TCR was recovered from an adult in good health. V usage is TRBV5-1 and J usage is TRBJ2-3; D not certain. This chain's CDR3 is CASSLVHRAVTQYF. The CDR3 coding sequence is TGCGCCAGCAGCTTGGTTCATAGGGCGGTAACGCAGTATTTT.